These 8 T cell receptor beta chains originate from one sample sequenced in a study of technical replicates of blood from a few donors. The method was immunoSEQ multiplex PCR; TCRdb's version includes in-frame clones alone and lacks a portion of them. The table lists about 61,000 clones, 70% to 90% of them singletons. Input material: PBMCs. Source of these receptors: a human donor in good health. Some clones in this sample may be carry-over from other donors' samples.

CDR3 region: CASTPSSGNTIYF. Here the CDR3 DNA reads TGTGCCAGCACCCCTTCCTCTGGAAACACCATATATTTT. The chain uses TRBV6-6 and TRBJ1-3; no clear D. V gave up 7 bases and J gave up 0 bases, with 7 bases separating them. This CDR3 contains 13 residues. CDR1 and CDR2 from the germline V gene are MNHNY and SVGAGI (reference sequence).

V and J are TRBV11-2 and TRBJ2-1; D gene uncertain. This CDR3 region has 15 residues. Germline loops: CDR1 SGHAT, CDR2 FQNNGV. V shed 5 bases and J shed 4 bases, with 15 bases lying between them. Here the CDR3 reads CASSDARTEYNEQFF. Here the CDR3 DNA reads TGTGCCAGCAGCGATGCCCGCACCGAGTACAATGAGCAGTTCTTC.

The gene calls are TRBV11-2 and TRBJ2-7, with D perhaps matching TRBD2 (6 bases). Germline loops: CDR1 SGHAT, CDR2 FQNNGV. This CDR3 is 13 amino acids long. V lost 5 bases, J lost 5 bases, and 13 bases lay in between. The CDR3 DNA reads TGTGCCAGCAGCGGGGGACTTGGTCACGAGCAGTACTTC. This translates into CASSGGLGHEQYF.

The rearrangement joins TRBV5-1 to TRBJ2-5; D is possibly TRBD2 (5 bases). Deletions cut 0 bases from V and 2 bases from J, with 5 bases between. The germline V gene has CDR1 SGHRS and CDR2 YFSETQ. This CDR3 has 13 residues. DNA for the CDR3: TGCGCCAGCAGCTTGGGGACTCAAGAGACCCAGTACTTC. Its translation: CASSLGTQETQYF.

J is TRBJ2-5 and V is TRBV9; possibly TRBD2 for D (6 bases). The CDR3 has 15 residues. Between the trimmed V and J ends, which lost 3 bases and 5 bases, there was a span of 17 bases. Looked up from germline, CDR1 is SGDLS and CDR2 is YYNGEE. The CDR3 region is CASSATSRDGETQYF. CDR3 DNA: TGTGCCAGCAGCGCGACTAGTCGGGATGGTGAGACCCAGTACTTC.

V and J are TRBV2 and TRBJ1-1, with TRBD1 matching over 7 bases. This CDR3 spans 14 amino acids. Germline assignment: CDR1 SNHLY and CDR2 FYNNEI. Trimming removed 4 bases from V and 7 bases from J; junction bases left unmatched: 9. The CDR3 reads CASSAIRQGVEAFF. CDR3 nucleotides: TGTGCCAGCAGTGCCATTCGACAGGGAGTTGAAGCTTTCTTT.

The chain employs TRBV9 and TRBJ1-3; 10 nucleotides agree with TRBD1. The CDR3 length is 13 residues. CDR1 and CDR2 (germline): SGDLS, YYNGEE. V lost 1 base, J lost 11 bases, and 3 bases stayed unmatched. As DNA, the CDR3 is TGTGCCAGCAGCGTATGGACAGGGGGTGCCATATATTTT. Its translation: CASSVWTGGAIYF.

The chain links TRBV7-3 to TRBJ2-1; TRBD1 matches 9 bases. Unmatched junction bases numbered 6, after V lost 7 bases and J lost 5 bases. The length of the CDR3 is 14 residues. CDR1 is SGHTA and CDR2 is FQGTGA in the germline V gene. CDR3 sequence: CASNRRDRDNEQFF. The CDR3 DNA reads as TGTGCCAGCAATCGCCGGGACAGGGACAATGAGCAGTTCTTC. Supplemented by reference TRBV7-3 and TRBJ2-1, the full variable domain reads GAGVSQTPSNKVTEKGKYVELRCDPISGHTALYWYRQSLGQGPEFLIYFQGTGAADDSGLPNDRFFAVRPEGSVSTLKIQRTERGDSAVYLCASNRRDRDNEQFFGPGTRLTVL.